The 6 T cell receptor beta chains presented below share a single source sample, sequenced in a study of T cells in Graves' hyperthyroidism and ophthalmopathy. Amplification of TCR beta CDR3 regions was performed using RNA transcripts as template. HTBI primers were used for first-round RT-PCR of the TCR CDR3. TCRdb re-called the multiplex PCR reads with MiXCR, one entry per CDR3 protein. The data contain 250,000 to 400,000 distinct CDR3 sequences, roughly 15% of them singletons. The specimen sequenced was blood. The origin of the receptors is a middle-aged woman with Graves' ophthalmopathy.

At least ten counts were recorded for this clonotype. The chain's CDR3 is CSARARTGEGGYTF. The CDR3 bases are TGCAGTGCTAGAGCTAGGACAGGGGAAGGTGGCTACACCTTC. This sequence joins TRBV20-1 and TRBJ1-2, with TRBD1 matching 9 bases. Germline lookup yields CDR1 DFQATT and CDR2 SNEGSKA (reference sequence). Trimming at V came to 1 base and at J to 7 bases, leaving 7 bases not matched to a gene. The CDR3 is 14 residues long.

In its sample, this clonotype was seen a few times. The chain couples TRBV19 to TRBJ1-1; maybe TRBD1 (6 bases). Germline CDR1 is LNHDA and CDR2 is SQIVND (reference sequence). CDR3 length: 11 residues. V gave up 7 bases and J gave up 11 bases, with 14 bases separating them. The CDR3 loop reads CASTRGQEAFF. In DNA form, the CDR3 reads TGTGCCAGTACGCGGGGGCAAGAGGCTTTCTTT.

This clonotype was detected many times. This rearrangement joins TRBV28 to TRBJ2-5; 10 nucleotides agree with TRBD1. Per germline, CDR1 MDHEN and CDR2 SYDVKM. This CDR3 spans 15 amino acids. Losses at the gene ends were 5 bases for V and 5 bases for J; bases not matched to a gene: 8. For the CDR3, the DNA is TGTGCCAGCAGTCTCGACAGGGGGCGAGGGGAGACCCAGTACTTC. The encoded protein is CASSLDRGRGETQYF.

This clonotype has just a few counts. This rearrangement joins TRBV10-2 to TRBJ2-3; D not resolved. The CDR3 has 15 residues. Germline V gives CDR1 WSHSY, CDR2 SAAADI. With 3 bases removed from V and 1 base from J, the gap between germline ends came to 11 bases. CDR3 protein: CASSDWGGGTDTQYF. The CDR3 DNA sequence: TGCGCCAGCAGTGATTGGGGTGGGGGCACAGATACGCAGTATTTT.

There are many counts of this clonotype. The rearrangement joins TRBV20-1 to TRBJ1-2, with 9 bases fitting TRBD1. Trimming cost V 2 bases and J 2 bases; bases outside gene matches: 6. The CDR3 is made up of 15 amino acids. CDR1 is DFQATT, CDR2 SNEGSKA, per germline (reference sequence). This chain's CDR3 is CSARPPGQGNYGYTF. DNA for the CDR3: TGCAGTGCTAGACCACCGGGACAGGGAAACTATGGCTACACCTTC.

This clonotype was counted once. The CDR3 DNA follows: TGTGCCAGCAGCGTCCAAGGTGGAGGTACTGAAGCTTTCTTT. Protein: CASSVQGGGTEAFF. The chain uses TRBV9 and TRBJ1-1; D is unclear. V was clipped by 2 bases and J by 5 bases, with 13 bases between them. The CDR3 is 14 residues long. Germline lookup yields CDR1 SGDLS and CDR2 YYNGEE.